Listed below are T cell receptor beta chains from one sample, sequenced in a study of blood T cell repertoires in COVID-19. Method: immunoSEQ multiplex PCR; TCRdb's copy keeps in-frame clones and lacks some. The sample includes 70,000 to 95,000 clones, around nine tenths of them seen just once. The material sequenced was peripheral blood. Receptor source: a woman of 80 years or more with active COVID-19. Each CDR3 is given with its conserved first and last residue. Fields, in order: J gene, V gene, D gene, clone size, CDR3 protein, CDR3 DNA. A D gene is named only where the DNA matches it firmly. A clone size is listed for some rows: how often the clone was seen (once, few, many), or a class if it is expanded.

J gene: TRBJ2-1
V gene: TRBV7-9
D gene: .
clone size: .
CDR3 protein: CASSSFGEQFF
CDR3 DNA: TGTGCCAGCAGCTCCTTCGGTGAGCAGTTCTTC

J gene: TRBJ1-4
V gene: TRBV19
D gene: .
clone size: .
CDR3 protein: CASRLPVARTISTNEKLFF
CDR3 DNA: TGTGCCAGTAGACTCCCCGTTGCAAGGACTATCTCAACTAATGAAAAACTGTTTTTT

J gene: TRBJ2-5
V gene: TRBV7-6
D gene: TRBD2
clone size: .
CDR3 protein: CASSRTSGSVETQYF
CDR3 DNA: TGTGCCAGCAGCCGGACTAGCGGGAGTGTAGAGACCCAGTACTTC

J gene: TRBJ2-3
V gene: TRBV28
D gene: .
clone size: .
CDR3 protein: CASGLLGGAGTDTQYF
CDR3 DNA: TGTGCCAGCGGCCTTCTCGGAGGCGCGGGCACAGATACGCAGTATTTT

J gene: TRBJ2-7
V gene: TRBV7-2
D gene: .
clone size: .
CDR3 protein: CASSSQGYEQYF
CDR3 DNA: TGTGCCAGCAGCTCACAGGGCTACGAGCAGTACTTC

J gene: TRBJ2-7
V gene: TRBV19
D gene: TRBD1
clone size: .
CDR3 protein: CASRYRGQGSSYEQYF
CDR3 DNA: TGTGCCAGTAGATATCGCGGACAGGGGAGCTCCTACGAGCAGTACTTC

J gene: TRBJ2-3
V gene: TRBV4-3
D gene: .
clone size: .
CDR3 protein: CASSQVKTGITDTQYF
CDR3 DNA: TGCGCCAGCAGCCAAGTGAAGACCGGGATAACAGATACGCAGTATTTT

J gene: TRBJ1-6
V gene: TRBV28
D gene: TRBD1
clone size: few
CDR3 protein: CASNTPGQGYGNSPLHF
CDR3 DNA: TGTGCCAGCAACACTCCGGGACAGGGGTATGGTAATTCACCCCTCCACTTT

J gene: TRBJ2-3
V gene: TRBV9
D gene: TRBD2
clone size: .
CDR3 protein: CASSVRGLAGEVGTDTQYF
CDR3 DNA: TGTGCCAGCAGCGTACGGGGACTAGCGGGAGAAGTAGGCACAGATACGCAGTATTTT

J gene: TRBJ2-7
V gene: TRBV7-2
D gene: TRBD2
clone size: .
CDR3 protein: CASSLGLAGYEQYF
CDR3 DNA: TGTGCCAGCAGCTTGGGACTAGCGGGCTACGAGCAGTACTTC

J gene: TRBJ2-7
V gene: TRBV5-6
D gene: .
clone size: .
CDR3 protein: CASSPTDSYEQYF
CDR3 DNA: TGTGCCAGCAGTCCGACAGATTCCTACGAGCAGTACTTC

J gene: TRBJ2-5
V gene: TRBV27
D gene: .
clone size: .
CDR3 protein: CASSPPRGHSQETQYF
CDR3 DNA: TGTGCCAGCAGTCCCCCCCGAGGGCATAGCCAAGAGACCCAGTACTTC

J gene: TRBJ2-7
V gene: TRBV4-2
D gene: .
clone size: .
CDR3 protein: CASSQDGQFSEQYF
CDR3 DNA: TGTGCCAGCAGCCAAGATGGCCAGTTCTCCGAGCAGTACTTC